Below, 9 T cell receptor beta chains from the same sample are listed, as sequenced in a study of HIV-infected patients and healthy controls. Alpha and beta constant-region primers primed reverse transcription of approximately 460 ng RNA. Alpha and beta chain libraries were made separately by chain-specific third strand synthesis with multiplexing indices. TCRdb independently ran MiXCR on the 5' RACE reads; one entry per CDR3 protein. This table holds 18,000 or so distinct CDR3 sequences, more than 7.5% found once. Follow-up blood was drawn about 14 weeks, roughly three months, after antiretroviral therapy began. All unsorted peripheral T cells were captured because whole blood was used without fractionation. The material was blood, obtained during antiretroviral therapy. The receptors shown here come from an adult with HIV infection.

This clonotype was recorded many times. The CDR3 nucleotides are TGTGCCAGCAGCTTGGACGGTTCTAACTATGGCTACACCTTC. It specifies CASSLDGSNYGYTF. The gene calls are TRBV5-6 and TRBJ1-2; D is unclear. The CDR3 consists of 14 residues. With 0 bases removed from V and 0 bases from J, the gap between germline ends came to 6 bases. The V gene's germline CDR1 is SGHDT and CDR2 YYEEEE. Variable domain in full (rest from reference TRBV5-6 and TRBJ1-2): DAGVTQSPTHLIKTRGQQVTLRCSPKSGHDTVSWYQQALGQGPQFIFQYYEEEERQRGNFPDRFSGHQFPNYSSELNVNALLLGDSALYLCASSLDGSNYGYTFGSGTRLTVV.

In this sample, this clonotype turned up many times. The chain couples TRBV27 to TRBJ1-4, with 10 bases that match TRBD1. CDR3 length equals 15 residues. Trimming removed 6 bases from V and 7 bases from J; junction bases left unmatched: 8. From germline, CDR1 is MNHEY and CDR2 SMNVEV (reference sequence). As DNA, the CDR3 is TGTGCCAGCAGATCGCCGGGACAGGGGAGTGAAAAACTGTTTTTT. Translation: CASRSPGQGSEKLFF. The whole variable domain, filled in from reference TRBV27 and TRBJ1-4, reads EAQVTQNPRYLITVTGKKLTVTCSQNMNHEYMSWYRQDPGLGLRQIYYSMNVEVTDKGDVPEGYKVSRKEKRNFPLILESPSPNQTSLYFCASRSPGQGSEKLFFGSGTQLSVL.

This clonotype was found many times. The rearrangement joins TRBV15 to TRBJ2-3; D gene uncertain. Per germline, CDR1 LNHNV and CDR2 YYDKDF (reference sequence). With 5 bases removed from V and 2 bases from J, the gap between germline ends came to 8 bases. The CDR3 sequence is 13 residues long. Here the CDR3 reads CATSSRLTDTQYF. DNA of the CDR3: TGTGCCACCAGCTCCAGGCTCACAGATACGCAGTATTTT.

This clonotype was seen many times. The chain combines TRBV7-3 with TRBJ2-7; D not resolved. This CDR3 comprises 17 residues. V was trimmed by 1 base and J by 2 bases, leaving 18 bases between them. Germline CDR1 and CDR2: SGHTA and FQGTGA. The CDR3 DNA is TGTGCCAGCAGCTTAAACCCAAACACTCGAAAGACCTACGAGCAGTACTTC. Protein product: CASSLNPNTRKTYEQYF.

Many counts were recorded for this clonotype. J is TRBJ1-1 and V is TRBV15; weak D call: TRBD1 (5 bases). CDR1 LNHNV and CDR2 YYDKDF come from the germline V gene (reference sequence). The CDR3 totals 14 residues. The germline V and J ends were trimmed by 7 bases and 0 bases, with 12 bases remaining between them. The CDR3 protein is CATKLDSMNTEAFF. The CDR3 DNA is TGTGCCACCAAACTAGACAGCATGAACACTGAAGCTTTCTTT.

The rearrangement uses TRBV19 and TRBJ2-2; D remains ambiguous. Trimming took 4 bases from V and 2 from J, leaving 8 bases between them. The CDR3 is 14 residues long. From germline, CDR1 is LNHDA and CDR2 SQIVND (reference sequence). The CDR3 DNA reads TGTGCCAGTAGTACCTTTTTTAACACCGGGGAGCTGTTTTTT. Protein product: CASSTFFNTGELFF.

This clonotype has at least ten counts. The rearrangement links TRBV29-1 to TRBJ2-7; 8 nucleotides match TRBD1. The CDR3 has 12 amino acids. CDR1 and CDR2 (germline): SQVTM, ANQGSEA. V shed 4 bases and J 3 bases; nucleotides not matched to a gene: 2. CDR3 DNA: TGCAGCGTTGCGGGACAGGTCTACGAGCAGTACTTC. Amino acid sequence: CSVAGQVYEQYF.

By share, this clonotype counts as medium-sized. The chain links TRBV4-2 to TRBJ2-2; TRBD2 is a possible D gene (7 bases). Trimming pared 6 bases from V and 3 bases from J, leaving 14 bases between. CDR3 length equals 15 residues. From germline, CDR1 is LGHNA and CDR2 YNFKEQ. This chain's CDR3 is CASRLPGGDTGELFF. CDR3 sequence (DNA): TGTGCCAGCAGACTCCCGGGGGGCGACACCGGGGAGCTGTTTTTT.

This clonotype occurred many times. The V call is TRBV28, the J call TRBJ2-7, with D unclear. This CDR3 spans 11 amino acids. Trimming took 6 bases from V and 6 from J, leaving 9 bases between them. Germline V gene lookup returns CDR1 MDHEN and CDR2 SYDVKM. The CDR3 DNA follows: TGTGCCAGCAGCCCTCAGGCCGAGCAGTACTTC. Protein product: CASSPQAEQYF.